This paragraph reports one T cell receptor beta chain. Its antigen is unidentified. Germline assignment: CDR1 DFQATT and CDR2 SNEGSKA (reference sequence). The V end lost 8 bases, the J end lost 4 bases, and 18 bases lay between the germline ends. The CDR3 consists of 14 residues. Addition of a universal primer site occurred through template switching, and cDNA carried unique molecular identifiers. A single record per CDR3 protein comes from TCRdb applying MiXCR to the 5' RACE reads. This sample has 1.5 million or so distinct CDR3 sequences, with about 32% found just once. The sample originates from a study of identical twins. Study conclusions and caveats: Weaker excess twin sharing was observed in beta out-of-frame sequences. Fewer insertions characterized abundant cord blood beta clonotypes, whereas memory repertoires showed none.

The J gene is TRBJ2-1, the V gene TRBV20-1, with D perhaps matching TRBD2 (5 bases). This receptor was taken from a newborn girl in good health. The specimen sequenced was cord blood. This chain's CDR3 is CSFSTRMGYNEQFF. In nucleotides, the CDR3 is TGCAGTTTCTCAACTAGGATGGGTTACAATGAGCAGTTCTTC.